The rows below give T cell receptor beta chains drawn from one sample of a study of Ad26.COV2.S vaccination and SARS-CoV-2 variants. Repertoires were generated with immunoSEQ multiplex PCR, while TCRdb's copy carries only in-frame clones and drops some. This sample carries around 420,000 clones, 88% of them seen once, and the ten largest clones take about 4%. Sequencing was performed on peripheral blood, taken in a trial of Ad26.COV2.S vaccine versus placebo. These receptors were taken from a person between 18 and 60 years old who received the Ad26.COV2.S COVID-19 vaccine or a placebo. Both conserved end residues are part of each CDR3. The D gene is left open where the match is weak. Some rows have no size entry. The others give once, few or many, or a class for an expanded clone.

.	TRBV7-9	TRBJ1-2	.	TGTGCCAGCAGCGACGGGAGGGATGGCTACACCTTC	CASSDGRDGYTF
.	TRBV6-2/TRBV6-3	TRBJ2-1	.	TGTGCCAGCAGTTACTCGAGGGGGGGATCGATTCCTATGAATGAGCAGTTCTTC	CASSYSRGGSIPMNEQFF
.	TRBV6-5	TRBJ1-3	.	TGTGCCAGCAGTTACTCATTCGGGGGCGGAAACACCATATATTTT	CASSYSFGGGNTIYF
.	TRBV6-1	TRBJ1-1	many	TGTGCCAGCAGCATGGACCCCGGCACTGAAGCTTTCTTT	CASSMDPGTEAFF
.	TRBV29-1	TRBJ2-1	.	TGCAGCGTTGACGGCGCGGGGAAAACGGGGGAGGAGCAGTTCTTC	CSVDGAGKTGEEQFF
.	TRBV6-1	TRBJ2-2	.	TGTGCCAGCAGTGAAGGGTACTCCGGGGAGCTGTTTTTT	CASSEGYSGELFF
TRBD1	TRBV3-1/TRBV3-2	TRBJ1-1	.	TGTGCCAGCAGCCAGGGACAGGGTGGAACTGAAGCTTTCTTT	CASSQGQGGTEAFF
.	TRBV2	TRBJ1-5	.	TGTGCCAGCAGCAGATATAGCAATCAGCCCCAGCATTTT	CASSRYSNQPQHF
.	TRBV7-2	TRBJ2-3	.	TGTGCCAGCAGCCATCTTGTCGCAGATACGCAGTATTTT	CASSHLVADTQYF
TRBD2	TRBV10-3	TRBJ2-7	.	TGTGCCACGACGAGCGGGGGTCTTCGGGAGCAGTACTTC	CATTSGGLREQYF
.	TRBV13	TRBJ1-2	.	TGTGCCAGCAGCCTCCTGGGAGGGTCTAACTATGGCTACACCTTC	CASSLLGGSNYGYTF
.	TRBV4-3	TRBJ1-2	once	TGCGCCAGCAGCGAAGGACGGACAATATGGAGCTACACCTTC	CASSEGRTIWSYTF
.	TRBV28	TRBJ1-5	.	TGTGCCAGCACCCCTCGGGGAAATAGCAATCAGCCCCAGCATTTT	CASTPRGNSNQPQHF
TRBD1	TRBV29-1	TRBJ1-6	once	TGCAGCGTTGGGGACAGGTCTTCACCCCTCCACTTT	CSVGDRSSPLHF
.	TRBV12-3/TRBV12-4	TRBJ2-5	.	TGTGCCAGCAGTTTTGGGAAACAAGAGACCCAGTACTTC	CASSFGKQETQYF
TRBD1	TRBV27	TRBJ1-2	.	TGTGCCAGCAGTTCACCGGGACAGGGGGCTTCGCAGGGCTACACCTTC	CASSSPGQGASQGYTF
TRBD1	TRBV12-3/TRBV12-4	TRBJ2-7	.	TGTGCCAGCAGGTGGACAGGGAGGTACGAGCAGTACTTC	CASRWTGRYEQYF
.	TRBV4-1	TRBJ1-4	.	TGCGCCAGCAGACGGACCCCTGCAACTAATGAAAAACTGTTTTTT	CASRRTPATNEKLFF
.	TRBV4-3	TRBJ1-1	once	TGCGCCAGCAGCCAATTTAGAGATTTTACAATGAACACTGAAGCTTTCTTT	CASSQFRDFTMNTEAFF
.	TRBV7-9	TRBJ1-5	.	TGTGCCAGCAGCTTAGACGGGGTTCAGCCCCAGCATTTT	CASSLDGVQPQHF
.	TRBV21-1	TRBJ2-7	.	TGTGCCAGCAGCAAAGGTCGAACGGGACAGGGGGACTACGAGCAGTACTTC	CASSKGRTGQGDYEQYF
.	TRBV7-9	TRBJ2-7	.	TGTGCCAGCAGCTCCCATGGACTGAACTCCTACGAGCAGTACTTC	CASSSHGLNSYEQYF